Included here is one TCR beta chain sequence, with context. Its antigen is still unknown. The record has no base qualities; no much larger clone is one base away. Reading from cysteine to phenylalanine, the CDR3 counts 15 amino acids. Just the 45-base CDR3 DNA is kept, in frame starting at base 1. Sequences SQVTM (CDR1) and ANQGSEA (CDR2) are obtained from the germline V gene. The germline V end is reduced by 2 bases and the J end by 0 bases; junction bases left unmatched: 1. Library construction relied on the immunoSEQ multiplex PCR assay. In its TCRdb copy, this immuneACCESS table keeps in-frame sequences only and misses some clones. Where compared with another copy, unresolved V genes explain less than half of these, and the others have no known cause. The sample contains hundreds of thousands of clones, over 75% of them found a single time. The ten largest clones add up to 0.0094% of the sample.

This sample stems from a study of shared T cell receptors in the human thymus (dated by TCRdb to about 2021). Describing the broader study: The study investigated the way shared, self-reactive T-cell receptor alpha chains are produced in the human thymus.

These data are also associated with another study on human thymus T cells. That second publication adds: Donors were immunologically healthy infants undergoing open corrective cardiac surgery for congenital heart defects in Finland. Thymus tissue was collected as surgical resects that were removed during corrective cardiac surgery. Both the thymic and the peripheral blood repertoires appeared to show biased V and J gene segment usage. The related research found that thymic TCR repertoires overlapped highly between unrelated individuals. The study used fewer than ten infant thymus samples plus four related peripheral blood samples to characterize TCR alpha and beta repertoires. The infant donors were roughly 7 to 244 days old, and the cohort included six males and two females. Thymocytes were released mechanically from tissue and stored at -70 °C as pellets of about 9-32 million cells. Genomic DNA was extracted from frozen cell pellets with a QIAsymphony instrument. Using the immunoSEQ multiplex PCR assay, the TCRB and TCRAD loci were amplified from a standardized quantity of quality-controlled genomic DNA. The V(D)J region was spanned by amplicons of a length sufficient to cover the CDR3 and to identify V and J genes. The commercial immunoSEQ service was used to sequence amplicons on an Illumina platform. Primer bias and sequencing errors were corrected as previously described, and TCRAD and TCRB were defined on the basis of the IMGT database. Analysis of the repertoires was done with immunoSEQ Analyzer 3.0 and VDJTools and included basic statistics, V/J segment usage, diversity estimates, rarefaction and pairwise overlap. Diversity was estimated using the Chao1, ChaoE, Efron-Thisted, Shannon and inverse Simpson indices, and was also estimated on datasets down-sampled to the size of the smallest sample. Repertoire overlap was assessed by strict matching of CDR3 nucleotide sequence, V gene and J gene, and clustering was done by Jaccard-based multidimensional scaling. Thymus samples yielded on average around 810,000 unique TCRB clonotypes, compared with some 89,000 from blood samples.

Source material: thymocytes. This receptor chain uses TRBV29-1 and TRBJ2-1; the junction holds 10 bases that match TRBD2. The sequence came from a boy in the first two years of life with a congenital heart defect. Donor details come from another sample of the same person, matched by shared clones. The nucleotide sequence reads as follows: TGCAGCGTTGAACTAGCGGGGGTCTCCTACAATGAGCAGTTCTTC. This yields the protein CSVELAGVSYNEQFF.